Each of the 8 T cell receptor beta chains below was sequenced from the same sample in a study of cytomegalovirus exposure and HLA in healthy donors. The PCR used 60 Vbeta and 13 Jbeta primers. The method was immunoSEQ multiplex PCR; TCRdb's version includes in-frame clones alone and lacks a portion of them. The sample contains about 140,000 clones, approximately 84% of which appear only once. Sequences were obtained from PBMCs. The receptors were gathered from a man younger than 45 in good health and CMV-seropositive.

This CDR3 is CAWSSGLYEQYF. For the CDR3, the DNA is TGTGCCTGGAGTTCAGGGTTGTACGAGCAGTACTTC. The chain joins TRBV30 to TRBJ2-7; D may be TRBD1 (5 bases). This CDR3 spans 12 amino acids. CDR1 is GTSNPN and CDR2 is SVGIG in the germline V gene (reference sequence). The V gene lost 2 bases and the J gene lost 4 bases, with 9 bases spanning the gap.

Details on this clone: A junction boundary mismatches the germline segment, possibly from a read error. Distinct nucleotide sequences in the sample also encode this CDR3. The gene calls are TRBV28 and TRBJ1-4; possibly TRBD1 for D (5 bases). CDR3 length equals 16 residues. Germline loops: CDR1 MDHEN, CDR2 SYDVKM. The CDR3 reads CASSRPGTRFLKKLFF. The CDR3 bases are TGCGCCAGCAGCCGTCCCGGGACTCGTTTCTTGAAAAAACTGTTTTTT.

The chain uses TRBV11-1 and TRBJ1-2; no firm D call. The CDR3 is 14 residues long. CDR1 SGHAT and CDR2 FQDESV come from the germline V gene (reference sequence). Trimming left V 6 bases short and J 8 bases short, with 19 bases between. The CDR3 DNA reads TGTGCCAGCAGTGAGGAACTAGCTAATAGCGGCTACACCTTC. Translation gives CASSEELANSGYTF.

The chain recombines TRBV18 with TRBJ2-5; a possible D gene is TRBD1 (5 bases). Germline V gene sequence: CDR1 KGHSH, CDR2 LQKENI. The length of the CDR3 is 13 residues. V lost 1 base and J lost 5, with 8 bases in between. As DNA, the CDR3 is TGTGCCAGCTCACCACAGGGGCTGGAGACCCAGTACTTC. This translates into CASSPQGLETQYF.

The chain carries TRBV2 and TRBJ2-2, with TRBD2 matching over 8 bases. This CDR3 spans 15 amino acids. Trimming removed 10 bases from V and 0 bases from J; junction bases left unmatched: 7. Per germline, CDR1 SNHLY and CDR2 FYNNEI. Here the CDR3 reads CATKAAGANTGELFF. The DNA for the CDR3 is TGTGCCACCAAGGCAGCGGGGGCGAACACCGGGGAGCTGTTTTTT.

This clone was observed a handful of times. The chain carries TRBV4-1 and TRBJ1-1, with 8 nucleotides matching TRBD1. Per germline, CDR1 MGHRA and CDR2 YSYEKL. CDR3 length equals 17 residues. The J segment lost 0 bases and the V segment lost 1 base, leaving 7 bases of the junction unmatched. CDR3 in amino acids: CASSQATGGVMNTEAFF. CDR3 coding DNA: TGCGCCAGCAGCCAAGCTACAGGGGGTGTGATGAACACTGAAGCTTTCTTT.

The V gene is TRBV5-1, the J gene TRBJ2-2; TRBD2 matches at 11 bases. J gave up 4 bases and V 2 bases, and 4 bases lay outside the gene matches. CDR1 and CDR2 from the germline V gene are SGHRS and YFSETQ. CDR3 length: 16 residues. CDR3 protein: CASSFFLAGGTGELFF. DNA of the CDR3: TGCGCCAGCAGCTTTTTCCTAGCGGGAGGCACCGGGGAGCTGTTTTTT.

The chain recombines TRBV5-1 with TRBJ1-2; no reliable D call. CDR1 is SGHRS, CDR2 YFSETQ, per germline. The ends were cut back, 5 bases at V and 2 bases at J, with 13 bases in the middle. The CDR3 extends over 14 amino acids. Here the CDR3 reads CASRWESPNYGYTF. Here the CDR3 DNA reads TGCGCCAGCAGGTGGGAGAGCCCCAACTATGGCTACACCTTC. Combining the CDR3 with reference TRBV5-1 and TRBJ1-2 gives the whole variable domain KAGVTQTPRYLIKTRGQQVTLSCSPISGHRSVSWYQQTPGQGLQFLFEYFSETQRNKGNFPGRFSGRQFSNSRSEMNVSTLELGDSALYLCASRWESPNYGYTFGSGTRLTVV.